This T cell receptor (beta chain) was found in a study of T cells expressing NK-cell markers. TCRdb reworked the 5' RACE reads into one entry per CDR3 protein, no DNA. This table lists about 450,000 distinct CDR3 sequences. The CDR3 runs to 14 residues. Sequenced: blood T cells: a sorted CD56 or NKG2C T cell subset, CD4+ or CD8+ T cells, or bulk PBMC T cells (not recorded which). The TCR comes from a woman aged 18 to 75 in good health. The chain couples TRBV12-3 or TRBV12-4 to TRBJ1-2; TCRdb calls TRBD1, which cannot be checked without DNA. CDR3 in amino acids: CASSPTGVAYGYTF.